A single sample is the source of the 6 T cell receptor beta chains below, sequenced in a study of blood T cell repertoires in COVID-19. Here immunoSEQ multiplex PCR was the method, and the copy in TCRdb shows in-frame clones only, minus some. The data show over 70,000 clones, about 80% seen once. The sample was peripheral blood. These receptors all stem from a human donor in a cohort sampled during active COVID-19.

A few counts support this clone. The V call is TRBV19, the J call TRBJ2-7, with TRBD1 identical over 8 bases. The V and J ends lost 6 bases and 1 base, in that order; junction bases with no gene match: 5. Germline V CDR1 and CDR2: LNHDA, SQIVND (reference sequence). The CDR3 totals 14 residues. As DNA, the CDR3 is TGTGCCAGTAGCGACAGGGGCCCTTCCTACGAGCAGTACTTC. Translated: CASSDRGPSYEQYF.

This clone came up a few times. This rearrangement joins TRBV9 to TRBJ2-1; 12 bases map to TRBD2. Trimming at V came to 0 bases and at J to 7 bases, leaving 8 bases not matched to a gene. The germline CDR1 and CDR2 sequences are SGDLS and YYNGEE. The CDR3 consists of 17 residues. CDR3 residues: CASSVVQLAGGRNEQFF. The CDR3 coding sequence is TGTGCCAGCAGCGTAGTGCAACTAGCGGGAGGTAGGAATGAGCAGTTCTTC.

J is TRBJ2-7 and V is TRBV14; maybe TRBD2 (6 bases). V was cut by 1 base and J by 6 bases, with 10 bases left in between. Germline V CDR1 and CDR2: SGHDN, FVKESK. CDR3 length equals 13 residues. CDR3 bases: TGTGCCAGCAGCCAAGTGCGGAGGGCCGAGCAGTACTTC. Amino acid sequence: CASSQVRRAEQYF. Supplemented by reference TRBV14 and TRBJ2-7, the full variable domain reads EAGVTQFPSHSVIEKGQTVTLRCDPISGHDNLYWYRRVMGKEIKFLLHFVKESKQDESGMPNNRFLAERTGGTYSTLKVQPAELEDSGVYFCASSQVRRAEQYFGPGTRLTVT.

This chain links TRBV3-1 (or the pseudogene TRBV3-2) with TRBJ2-7; D possibly corresponds to TRBD2 (6 bases). Germline CDR1 LGHDT, CDR2 YNNKEL (reference sequence). The CDR3 length is 21 residues. Trimming left V 3 bases short and J 4 bases short, with 34 bases between. The CDR3 here is CASSHLPEGAKPTRNAYEQYF. The CDR3, as DNA: TGTGCCAGCAGCCACCTCCCGGAGGGCGCGAAACCCACGCGAAATGCTTACGAGCAGTACTTC.

The rearrangement uses TRBV11-3 and TRBJ2-7, with D perhaps matching TRBD2 (6 bases). Deletions cut 5 bases from V and 0 bases from J, with 11 bases between. Germline V gene sequence: CDR1 SGHNT, CDR2 YENEEA. CDR3 size: 14 residues. This chain's CDR3 is CASSPSGSSYEQYF. The CDR3 nucleotides read TGTGCCAGCAGCCCAAGCGGGTCCTCCTACGAGCAGTACTTC.

The V call is TRBV7-9, the J call TRBJ2-7, with 7 bases fitting TRBD2. The CDR3 has 13 amino acids. Germline loops: CDR1 SEHNR, CDR2 FQNEAQ (reference sequence). J lost 5 bases, V lost 4 bases, and 5 bases had no gene match. CDR3 DNA sequence: TGTGCCAGCAGCTGGGGAGGGAGCGACGAGCAGTACTTC. Amino acids: CASSWGGSDEQYF.